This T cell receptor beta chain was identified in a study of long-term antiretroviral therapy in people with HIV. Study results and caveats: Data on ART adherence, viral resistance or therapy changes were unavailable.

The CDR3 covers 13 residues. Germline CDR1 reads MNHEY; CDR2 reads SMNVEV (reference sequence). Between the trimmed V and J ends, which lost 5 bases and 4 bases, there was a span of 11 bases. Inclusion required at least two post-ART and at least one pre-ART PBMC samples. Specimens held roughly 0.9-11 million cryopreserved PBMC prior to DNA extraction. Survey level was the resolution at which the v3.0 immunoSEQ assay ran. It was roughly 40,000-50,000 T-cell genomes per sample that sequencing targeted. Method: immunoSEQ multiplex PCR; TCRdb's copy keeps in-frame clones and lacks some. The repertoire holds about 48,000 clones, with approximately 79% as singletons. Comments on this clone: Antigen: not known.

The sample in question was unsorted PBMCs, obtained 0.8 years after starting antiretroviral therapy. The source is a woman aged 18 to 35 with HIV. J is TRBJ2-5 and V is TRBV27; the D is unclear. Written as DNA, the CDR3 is TGTGCCAGCAGTCGTTGGTTCCCAGAGACCCAGTACTTC. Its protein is CASSRWFPETQYF.